These 14 T cell receptor beta chains originate from one sample sequenced in a study of blood T cell repertoires in COVID-19. The table came from immunoSEQ multiplex PCR; TCRdb's copy has only in-frame clones and leaves some out. The data hold about 150,000 clones, with roughly 84% observed a single time. Sequenced material: peripheral blood. Receptors originate from a man aged 60 to 75 with COVID-19, enrolled during active disease.

The rearrangement uses TRBV12-3 or TRBV12-4 and TRBJ2-7; D ambiguous. Trimming removed 6 bases from V and 3 bases from J, with 12 bases in between. The CDR3 consists of 13 residues. The CDR3 is CASSKTEIYEQYF. Written as DNA, the CDR3 is TGTGCCAGCAGCAAAACAGAGATCTACGAGCAGTACTTC.

V usage is TRBV6-6 and J usage is TRBJ1-6; the match to TRBD1 covers 9 bases. From germline, CDR1 is MNHNY and CDR2 SVGAGI (reference sequence). This CDR3 region has 15 residues. V lost 6 bases and J lost 10; bases outside the gene matches: 10. CDR3 DNA: TGTGCCAGCAGGACCGGGACAGGGAGCGGGTCACCCCTCCACTTT. Residues: CASRTGTGSGSPLHF.

J is TRBJ1-4 and V is TRBV10-2, with TRBD1 matching over 7 bases. This CDR3 is 15 amino acids long. Losses at the gene ends were 0 bases for V and 2 bases for J; bases not matched to a gene: 0. Germline V gives CDR1 WSHSY, CDR2 SAAADI. The CDR3 region is CASSESTGTNEKLFF. In nucleotides, the CDR3 is TGCGCCAGCAGTGAGTCGACAGGGACTAATGAAAAACTGTTTTTT.

The J gene is TRBJ1-3, the V gene TRBV9; no reliable D call. V dropped 0 bases and J dropped 0 bases, with 7 bases sitting between them. The CDR3 contains 15 residues. The germline CDR1 and CDR2 sequences are SGDLS and YYNGEE. In DNA, the CDR3 is TGTGCCAGCAGCGTAGCTCCGAGCTCTGGAAACACCATATATTTT. This translates into CASSVAPSSGNTIYF.

The J gene is TRBJ1-1, the V gene TRBV30; TRBD1 is a possible D gene (5 bases). Germline CDR1 is GTSNPN and CDR2 is SVGIG (reference sequence). CDR3 length: 11 amino acids. Between the trimmed V and J ends, which lost 5 bases and 10 bases, there was a span of 14 bases. Here the CDR3 DNA reads TGTGCCTGGCAGGGCCGGTGGGGAGCTTTCTTT. This sequence encodes CAWQGRWGAFF.

V and J are TRBV4-2 and TRBJ2-1, with TRBD2 identical over 8 bases. This CDR3 is 17 amino acids long. Germline-derived CDR1 and CDR2 are LGHNA and YNFKEQ. The V segment lost 1 base and the J segment 4 bases; nucleotides outside the gene matches: 9. The DNA of the CDR3 is TGTGCCAGCAGCCAAGGTTTAGCAACTAGCGGATACAATGAGCAGTTCTTC. The encoded protein is CASSQGLATSGYNEQFF.

This chain joins TRBV10-3 and TRBJ1-5, with 8 bases aligning to TRBD1. This CDR3 contains 15 residues. CDR1 is ENHRY and CDR2 is SYGVKD in the germline V gene. Trimming at V came to 5 bases and at J to 7 bases, leaving 10 bases not matched to a gene. The CDR3 sequence is CAISRGQVGAQPQHF. For the CDR3, the DNA is TGTGCCATCAGTCGGGGACAGGTCGGTGCACAGCCCCAGCATTTT.

The CDR3 DNA reads TGTGCCAGCAGTCCGGGGACAGCAACTAATGAAAAACTGTTTTTT. Amino acid sequence: CASSPGTATNEKLFF. V and J are TRBV6-2 or TRBV6-3 and TRBJ1-4; TRBD1 agrees at 7 bases. Germline V lookup: CDR1 MNHEY, CDR2 SVGEGT. Trimming took 5 bases from V and 0 from J; bases not matched to a gene: 3. CDR3 size: 15 residues.

The gene calls are TRBV7-8 and TRBJ1-2; D might be TRBD1 (5 bases). This CDR3 has 14 residues. V was cut by 3 bases and J by 3 bases, with 11 bases left in between. The germline V gene encodes CDR1 SGHVS and CDR2 FQNEAQ. In DNA, the CDR3 is TGTGCCAGCAGCTTGGGAGGGGCACACTATGGCTACACCTTC. Its protein is CASSLGGAHYGYTF.

The chain has TRBV6-5 and TRBJ1-3; TRBD1 might be the D (5 bases). V lost 0 bases, J lost 0 bases, and 9 bases lay in between. The germline CDR1 and CDR2 sequences are MNHEY and SVGAGI. The CDR3 is 16 residues long. CDR3 nucleotides: TGTGCCAGCAGTTACTCCCGGACATACTCTGGAAACACCATATATTTT. Encoded protein: CASSYSRTYSGNTIYF.

The gene calls are TRBV28 and TRBJ1-4; D ambiguous. Germline lookup yields CDR1 MDHEN and CDR2 SYDVKM. The CDR3 is 15 residues long. V lost 7 bases, J lost 5 bases, and 17 bases lay in between. CDR3 sequence reads: CASKAWSGQNEKLFF. The CDR3 region has the DNA TGTGCCAGCAAAGCGTGGTCCGGTCAGAATGAAAAACTGTTTTTT.

The genes are TRBV30 and TRBJ1-1; the match to TRBD1 covers 9 bases. Germline CDR1 and CDR2: GTSNPN and SVGIG (reference sequence). The CDR3 is made up of 14 amino acids. V lost 4 bases and J lost 4; bases outside the gene matches: 7. The CDR3 sequence is CAWKRPTGGTEAFF. CDR3 bases: TGTGCCTGGAAGAGGCCGACAGGGGGCACTGAAGCTTTCTTT.

The chain carries TRBV11-3 and TRBJ2-1; no definite D call. V was shortened by 5 bases and J by 5 bases, with 13 bases between the two germline ends. This CDR3 has 14 residues. CDR1 and CDR2 (germline): SGHNT, YENEEA. The CDR3 nucleotides are TGTGCCAGCAGCCCGGCGCTTCAGGACAATGAGCAGTTCTTC. Protein: CASSPALQDNEQFF.

The CDR3 DNA is TGTGCCAGCCGGGATTGGGACAGGGGGAACACTGAAGCTTTCTTT. This sequence encodes CASRDWDRGNTEAFF. V usage is TRBV10-3 and J usage is TRBJ1-1, with TRBD1 identical over 10 bases. The CDR3 is 15 residues long. V gave up 10 bases and J gave up 1 base; unmatched junction bases: 9. Germline V gene data show CDR1 as ENHRY and CDR2 as SYGVKD.